This T cell receptor beta chain is from a study of shared clonotypes between healthy human individuals (dated by TCRdb to between 2020 and 2021). In the study overall: A couple of women and a few men aged 18 to 49 years were included in the cohort. For each donor, three plates each were used for CD4 naive and CD4 memory, two plates were used for CD8 naive, and one plate was used for CD8 memory. The study deeply sequenced blood TCR repertoires of five healthy adults to estimate repertoire size and the extent of clonotype sharing between individuals. To increase sequencing depth and limit assay-specific biases, TCR repertoire library preparation and sequencing were carried out by different laboratories using diverse techniques. Each donor's leukapheresis produced roughly between roughly 0.85 and 9.5 billion PBMCs. General conclusions and limits of the study: Naive subsets generally had larger estimated clonotype richness than memory subsets. Only blood was sampled, and tissue TCR repertoires likely differ from those in blood. When several donors were compared, the shared fraction of clonotypes was about 5.5% for naive CD4, 3% to 4% for naive CD8, 2.3% for memory CD4, and 0.35% to 0.4% for memory CD8. Compared with non-shared clonotypes, clonotypes shared by all four sorted-subset donors had higher generation probabilities. Pairwise subsampling indicated that sequencing depth was expected to affect the degree of clonotype sharing among donors. Rarefaction of sorted-subset datasets indicated incomplete sequencing despite the large sequencing depth. The small number of donors limited the genetic and exposure-history diversity represented.

The donors were healthy, HIV-negative adults with no recently reported acute infections or vaccinations. All donors were Caucasian adults living in Nashville, Tennessee, USA. CD4+ T cells were enriched by magnetic negative selection; naive cells were then positively selected on CD45RA, and the negative fraction formed the memory subset. Blood was collected by leukapheresis, and PBMCs were isolated by Ficoll-Histopaque density gradient centrifugation and then cryopreserved in liquid nitrogen vapor phase. Analytical flow cytometry was used to check the purity and quantity of each magnetically sorted T cell population. Genomic DNA was isolated from every sorted fraction and measured by UV absorbance on a Nanodrop 2000c. With regard to this clone: There is no known antigen for this receptor. No much larger clone is present one base from it, and per-base qualities are unavailable.

TCR CDR3 regions were amplified from genomic DNA by multiplex PCR using the deep immunoSEQ assay. Extracted genomic DNA from each cell subset was spread evenly across all wells of several immunoSEQ 96-well plates, with each plate serving as a replicate. For sorted subsets, each replicate PCR was loaded with approximately 200 ng genomic DNA, equivalent to 25,000 to 35,000 T cell genomes. The purified libraries were quantified using a Qubit 3.0 fluorometer, sized with a Bioanalyzer 2100, and then quantified again using the KAPA Library Quantification kit. Each immunoSEQ 96-well plate was sequenced on its own single-read 150-cycle Illumina NextSeq 550 flow cell. In the source study's methods: Because only junctional sequences without quality scores were contained in the immunoSEQ output, filtering matching that applied to full-length reads could not be performed. Sequences were annotated with PyIR, a Python wrapper for IgBLAST v1.9, using IMGT germline references to assign V/J genes and CDR3. Reads were filtered out if the reads had weak V/J assignments (E-value above 1e-6), no CDR3, stop codons, out-of-frame junctions, or ambiguous translated residues. V3J clonotypes were defined by identical inferred V gene, J gene, and CDR3 amino acid sequence. Percentage overlap between repertoires was calculated by dividing the number of shared unique clonotypes by the size of the smaller repertoire. RTK rarefaction, the Chao1 estimator, and Recon v2.1 estimates of unobserved clonotypes were used to assess repertoire richness. Generation probabilities for all TCRbeta clonotypes obtained by the gDNA method from several donors were computed using OLGA. TCRdb took this table from immuneACCESS and kept in-frame rearrangements with V and J called. Such tables lack part of the clones; where checked against another copy, unresolved V genes explain under half of the gap, and the rest is unexplained. The D gene and trimming were derived from the DNA, and the V and J assignments and clone size from that table. Recorded for this sample are under 2,500,000 clones; about 94% of them occurred a single time. The ten most abundant clones make up around 0.13% of the sample.

Trimming costs V 1 base and J 12 bases, and their ends lie 10 bases apart. The CDR3 runs 11 amino acids, cysteine and phenylalanine included. The only DNA kept is the CDR3, 33 bases in frame from the first base. As encoded in the germline V gene (reference sequence), CDR1 is SGHNT while CDR2 is YYREEE. This sequence was found in a man aged 18 to 30 in good health. Sequenced: naive CD4+ T cells sorted from blood. The label giving this sample's cell subset or site can be read as: CD45RA+ positively selected. The chain couples TRBV5-4 to TRBJ1-1; the D gene cannot be named for sure. CDR3 reads: CASSLNQETFF. The DNA is as follows: TGTGCCAGCAGCTTGAATCAGGAAACTTTCTTT.